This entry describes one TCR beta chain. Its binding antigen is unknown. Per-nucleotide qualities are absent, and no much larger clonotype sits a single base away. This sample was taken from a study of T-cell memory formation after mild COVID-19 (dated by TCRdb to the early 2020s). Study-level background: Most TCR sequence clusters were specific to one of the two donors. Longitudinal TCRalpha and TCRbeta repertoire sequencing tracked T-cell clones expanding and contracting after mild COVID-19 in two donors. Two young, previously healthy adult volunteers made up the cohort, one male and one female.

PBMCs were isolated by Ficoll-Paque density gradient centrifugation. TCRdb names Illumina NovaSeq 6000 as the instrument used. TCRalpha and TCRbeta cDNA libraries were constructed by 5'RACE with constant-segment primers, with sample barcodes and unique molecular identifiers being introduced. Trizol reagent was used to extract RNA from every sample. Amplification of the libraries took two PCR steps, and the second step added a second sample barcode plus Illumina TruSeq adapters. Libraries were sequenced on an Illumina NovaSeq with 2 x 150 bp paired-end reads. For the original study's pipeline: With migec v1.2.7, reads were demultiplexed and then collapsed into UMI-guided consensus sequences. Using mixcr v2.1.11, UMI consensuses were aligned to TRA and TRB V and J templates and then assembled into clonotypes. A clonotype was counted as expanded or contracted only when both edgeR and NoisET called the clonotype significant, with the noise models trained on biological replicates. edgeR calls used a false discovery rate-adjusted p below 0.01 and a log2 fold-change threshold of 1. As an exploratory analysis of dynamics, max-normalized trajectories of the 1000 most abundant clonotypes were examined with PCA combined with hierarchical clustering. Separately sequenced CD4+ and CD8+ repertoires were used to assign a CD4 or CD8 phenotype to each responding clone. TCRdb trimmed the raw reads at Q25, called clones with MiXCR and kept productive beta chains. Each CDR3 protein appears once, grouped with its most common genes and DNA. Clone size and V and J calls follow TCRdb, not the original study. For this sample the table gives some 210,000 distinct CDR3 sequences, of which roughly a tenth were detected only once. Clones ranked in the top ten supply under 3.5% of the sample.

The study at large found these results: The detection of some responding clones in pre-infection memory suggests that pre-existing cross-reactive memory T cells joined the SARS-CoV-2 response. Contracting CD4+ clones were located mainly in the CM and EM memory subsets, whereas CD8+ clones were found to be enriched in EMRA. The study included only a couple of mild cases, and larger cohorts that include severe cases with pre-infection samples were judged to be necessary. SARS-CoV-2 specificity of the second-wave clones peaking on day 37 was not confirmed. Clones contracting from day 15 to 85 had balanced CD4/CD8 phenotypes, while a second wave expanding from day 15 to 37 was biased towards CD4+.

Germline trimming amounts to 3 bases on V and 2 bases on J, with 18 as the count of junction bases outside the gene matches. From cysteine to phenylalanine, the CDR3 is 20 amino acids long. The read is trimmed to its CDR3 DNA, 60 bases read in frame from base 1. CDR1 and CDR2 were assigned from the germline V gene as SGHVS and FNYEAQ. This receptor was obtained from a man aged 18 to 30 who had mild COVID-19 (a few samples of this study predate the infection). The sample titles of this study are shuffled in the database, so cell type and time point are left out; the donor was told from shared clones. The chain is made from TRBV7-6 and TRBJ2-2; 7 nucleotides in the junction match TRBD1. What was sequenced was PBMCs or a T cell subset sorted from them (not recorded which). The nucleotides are TGTGCCAGCAGCTTTTTCTTGACAGGGAAGCTCCAAAGAAACACCGGGGAGCTGTTTTTT. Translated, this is CASSFFLTGKLQRNTGELFF.